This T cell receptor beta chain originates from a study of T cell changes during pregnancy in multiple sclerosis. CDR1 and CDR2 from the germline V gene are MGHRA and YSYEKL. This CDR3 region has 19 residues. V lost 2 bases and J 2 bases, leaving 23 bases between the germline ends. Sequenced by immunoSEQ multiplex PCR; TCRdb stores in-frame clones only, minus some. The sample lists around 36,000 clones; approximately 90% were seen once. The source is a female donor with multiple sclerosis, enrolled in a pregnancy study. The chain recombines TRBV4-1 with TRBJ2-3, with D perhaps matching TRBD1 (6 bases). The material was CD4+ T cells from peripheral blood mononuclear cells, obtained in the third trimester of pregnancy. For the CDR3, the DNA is TGCGCCAGCAGCCAAATCACTTGGTCCGGGACACACTACACAGATACGCAGTATTTT. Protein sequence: CASSQITWSGTHYTDTQYF.